The rows below give T cell receptor beta chains drawn from one sample of a study of early T cells in non-severe SARS-CoV-2 infection. One entry per CDR3 protein results from TCRdb running MiXCR on the 5' RACE reads. The table has about 31,000 distinct CDR3 sequences, roughly 5.8% seen once. The sample taken for sequencing was whole blood. The receptors here all came from an adult who was a healthcare worker with PCR-confirmed SARS-CoV-2 infection or an uninfected control (not recorded which). Both conserved end residues are part of each CDR3. D genes are given only for firm matches. Only some rows state a clone size, as once, few, many or a class for expanded clones.

v_gene	d_gene	abundance	j_gene	CDR3aa	CDR3nt
TRBV6-1	TRBD2	NA	TRBJ2-3	CASSPDTSGSDTQYF	TGTGCCAGCAGTCCTGACACTAGCGGGAGCGATACGCAGTATTTT
TRBV9	TRBD1	many	TRBJ2-1	CASSAHVGQGNEQFF	TGTGCCAGCAGCGCCCATGTGGGACAGGGGAATGAGCAGTTCTTC
TRBV19	NA	many	TRBJ2-7	CASSPGQSEMYEQYF	TGTGCCAGTAGTCCGGGACAATCCGAGATGTACGAGCAGTACTTC
TRBV10-3	NA	many	TRBJ2-2	CATGPAAGELFF	TGTGCCACGGGACCCGCCGCGGGGGAGCTGTTTTTT
TRBV20-1	TRBD1	few	TRBJ1-2	CSAPKGQAGYGYTF	TGCAGTGCTCCTAAGGGACAGGCTGGCTATGGCTACACCTTC
TRBV6-2/TRBV6-3	NA	many	TRBJ2-3	CASNGLERDTQYF	TGTGCCAGTAACGGACTGGAGAGGGATACGCAGTATTTT
TRBV4-1	NA	many	TRBJ1-4	CASSRAGMTNEKLFF	TGCGCCAGCAGCCGCGCTGGTATGACTAATGAAAAACTGTTTTTT
TRBV7-9	NA	medium-sized	TRBJ2-5	CASSPRRVEETQYF	TGTGCCAGCAGCCCCCGGCGTGTAGAAGAGACCCAGTACTTC
TRBV6-6	NA	few	TRBJ2-2	CASSYVRTGELFF	TGTGCCAGCAGTTACGTCAGGACCGGGGAGCTGTTTTTT
TRBV2	TRBD2	NA	TRBJ2-1	CASTGEKGLAGLRNNEQFF	TGTGCCAGCACCGGTGAAAAGGGACTAGCGGGACTTAGAAACAATGAGCAGTTCTTC
TRBV5-1	NA	NA	TRBJ1-1	CASSVRGTEAFF	TGCGCCAGCAGCGTTCGGGGAACTGAAGCTTTCTTT
TRBV7-6	NA	NA	TRBJ1-5	CASSPDLNQPQHF	TGTGCCAGCAGCCCGGACCTTAATCAGCCCCAGCATTTT
TRBV9	NA	NA	TRBJ2-3	CASTRRGTDTQYF	TGTGCCAGCACCCGTAGAGGGACAGATACGCAGTATTTT
TRBV6-6	NA	medium-sized	TRBJ2-7	CASSETYEQYF	TGTGCCAGCAGCGAAACCTACGAGCAGTACTTC
TRBV28	NA	many	TRBJ2-7	CASSLSRYEQYF	TGTGCCAGCAGTTTATCTCGGTACGAGCAGTACTTC
TRBV12-3/TRBV12-4	NA	many	TRBJ1-1	CASSLAAGTAEAFF	TGTGCCAGCAGTTTAGCGGCAGGGACGGCAGAAGCTTTCTTT
TRBV12-3/TRBV12-4	NA	few	TRBJ2-6	CASSPYKAGANVLTF	TGTGCCAGCAGTCCCTATAAAGCCGGGGCCAACGTCCTGACTTTC
TRBV7-2	NA	many	TRBJ2-7	CASSLSGSHEQYF	TGTGCCAGCAGCTTGTCCGGGAGCCACGAGCAGTACTTC
TRBV28	NA	NA	TRBJ2-7	CASSLRIDSFYEQYF	TGTGCCAGCAGTTTAAGGATTGACAGTTTCTACGAGCAGTACTTC
TRBV20-1	NA	medium-sized	TRBJ1-2	CSARAPGEAYGYTF	TGCAGTGCTAGAGCCCCCGGGGAAGCCTATGGCTACACCTTC
TRBV20-1	NA	NA	TRBJ2-1	CSAKTRRESYNEQFF	TGCAGTGCCAAGACTCGTCGTGAGTCCTACAATGAGCAGTTCTTC
TRBV5-4	NA	many	TRBJ2-3	CASRHGTFSTDTQYF	TGTGCCAGCAGACATGGGACTTTTAGCACAGATACGCAGTATTTT
TRBV14	TRBD1	few	TRBJ2-3	CASSQTGGFTDTQYF	TGTGCCAGCAGCCAAACAGGGGGCTTTACAGATACGCAGTATTTT
TRBV20-1	NA	many	TRBJ1-5	CSALTGAGLGSNQPQHF	TGCAGTGCCCTAACTGGGGCAGGGTTGGGTAGCAATCAGCCCCAGCATTTT
TRBV7-9	NA	many	TRBJ2-5	CASSFTPRETQYF	TGTGCCAGCAGCTTCACCCCCAGGGAGACCCAGTACTTC
TRBV7-2	NA	NA	TRBJ1-1	CASSAKGQTNTEAFF	TGTGCCAGCAGCGCAAAAGGACAGACGAACACTGAAGCTTTCTTT
TRBV7-9	TRBD2	few	TRBJ2-3	CASSLSSGTADTQYF	TGTGCCAGCAGCTTATCTAGCGGGACCGCAGATACGCAGTATTTT
TRBV5-5	TRBD1	many	TRBJ2-7	CASSFTRQGSSQYF	TGTGCCAGCAGCTTTACCAGACAGGGATCGTCGCAGTACTTC
TRBV19	NA	many	TRBJ2-1	CASSMIGLGDSYNEQFF	TGTGCCAGTAGTATGATCGGTTTGGGGGATTCCTACAATGAGCAGTTCTTC
TRBV12-3/TRBV12-4	NA	many	TRBJ2-7	CASSSRQLYEQYF	TGTGCCAGCAGTTCCCGACAGCTATACGAGCAGTACTTC
TRBV20-1	NA	few	TRBJ2-2	CSARGLTGELFF	TGCAGTGCTAGAGGGCTGACCGGGGAGCTGTTTTTT
TRBV6-6	NA	few	TRBJ1-5	CASSYSGGPQHF	TGTGCCAGCAGTTACTCTGGAGGGCCCCAGCATTTT
TRBV7-3	NA	NA	TRBJ2-5	CASSLDNGQETQYF	TGTGCCAGCAGCTTAGATAACGGCCAAGAGACCCAGTACTTC
TRBV7-9	NA	many	TRBJ1-5	CASSLASNQPQHF	TGTGCCAGCAGCTTAGCTAGCAATCAGCCCCAGCATTTT
TRBV28	TRBD2	many	TRBJ2-7	CASSSGGVLAYEQYF	TGTGCCAGCAGTTCCGGGGGGGTACTAGCGTACGAGCAGTACTTC
TRBV28	TRBD2	NA	TRBJ2-1	CASSFTSGRAYNEQFF	TGTGCCAGCAGTTTCACTAGCGGGAGGGCCTACAATGAGCAGTTCTTC
TRBV2	TRBD2	NA	TRBJ2-2	CASKLGTSHTGELFF	TGTGCCAGCAAGCTCGGGACTAGCCACACCGGGGAGCTGTTTTTT
TRBV7-6	TRBD2	NA	TRBJ2-2	CASSLRPLAGNTGELFF	TGTGCCAGCAGCCTGCGCCCGCTAGCGGGTAACACCGGGGAGCTGTTTTTT
TRBV27	NA	NA	TRBJ2-1	CASSFRPNGNEQFF	TGTGCCAGCAGTTTCAGACCAAACGGCAATGAGCAGTTCTTC
TRBV30	TRBD2	few	TRBJ2-1	CAWSLAETYNEQFF	TGTGCCTGGAGTCTAGCGGAAACCTACAATGAGCAGTTCTTC
TRBV11-3	NA	medium-sized	TRBJ2-1	CASSLGERNEQFF	TGTGCCAGCAGCTTAGGTGAGCGAAATGAGCAGTTCTTC
TRBV18	NA	few	TRBJ2-2	CASSPDTGELFF	TGTGCCAGCTCACCGGACACCGGGGAGCTGTTTTTT
TRBV20-1	NA	many	TRBJ2-7	CSAPAASSYEQYF	TGCAGTGCTCCGGCTGCGTCGTCCTACGAGCAGTACTTC
TRBV7-9	TRBD2	few	TRBJ2-7	CASSSRNPGLAGDEQYF	TGTGCCAGCAGCTCTCGGAATCCGGGACTAGCGGGAGACGAGCAGTACTTC
TRBV5-1	TRBD1	NA	TRBJ2-7	CASSRGRGTERVYEQYF	TGCGCCAGCAGCCGAGGGAGAGGGACAGAGAGGGTCTACGAGCAGTACTTC